This is a list of T cell receptor beta chains from one sample in a study of blood T cell repertoires in COVID-19. Assay: immunoSEQ multiplex PCR; the TCRdb copy retains only in-frame clones and omits some. The top ten clones hold more than 1.5% of a sample with fewer than 90,000 clones, around nine tenths of them seen once. Sequenced material: peripheral blood. These receptors all stem from an elderly woman with active or convalescent COVID-19. Each CDR3 is given with its conserved first and last residue. A D gene is named only where the DNA matches it firmly. A row's size may be missing; if present it is once, few, many or a size class.

V gene: TRBV7-8; D gene: TRBD2; J gene: TRBJ2-1; clone size: -; CDR3 protein: CASSLSGRAINEQFF; CDR3 DNA: TGTGCCAGCAGCTTGAGCGGGAGGGCCATCAATGAGCAGTTCTTC
V gene: TRBV28; D gene: -; J gene: TRBJ1-6; clone size: -; CDR3 protein: CASSSRGAGWSPLHF; CDR3 DNA: TGTGCCAGCAGTTCGCGGGGAGCAGGGTGGTCACCCCTCCACTTT
V gene: TRBV29-1; D gene: -; J gene: TRBJ2-7; clone size: -; CDR3 protein: CSVEVTPSSSYEQYF; CDR3 DNA: TGCAGCGTTGAAGTAACCCCCTCGAGCTCCTACGAGCAGTACTTC
V gene: TRBV6-1; D gene: -; J gene: TRBJ2-1; clone size: -; CDR3 protein: CASRDNEQFF; CDR3 DNA: TGTGCCAGCCGGGACAATGAGCAGTTCTTC
V gene: TRBV21-1; D gene: -; J gene: TRBJ1-5; clone size: -; CDR3 protein: CASSKVAGVSNQPQHF; CDR3 DNA: TGTGCCAGCAGCAAAGTCGCGGGGGTCAGCAATCAGCCCCAGCATTTT
V gene: TRBV5-4; D gene: -; J gene: TRBJ2-7; clone size: -; CDR3 protein: CASSLSGDYEQYF; CDR3 DNA: TGTGCCAGCAGCTTGTCCGGGGACTACGAGCAGTACTTC
V gene: TRBV7-9; D gene: -; J gene: TRBJ1-1; clone size: -; CDR3 protein: CASSLTQGPDFF; CDR3 DNA: TGTGCCAGCAGTTTAACCCAGGGTCCGGATTTCTTT
V gene: TRBV20-1; D gene: -; J gene: TRBJ2-1; clone size: once; CDR3 protein: CSASPGVYNEQFF; CDR3 DNA: TGCAGTGCTAGTCCCGGGGTCTACAATGAGCAGTTCTTC
V gene: TRBV20-1; D gene: -; J gene: TRBJ2-1; clone size: once; CDR3 protein: CSASGPGYNEQFF; CDR3 DNA: TGCAGTGCTAGTGGGCCAGGGTACAATGAGCAGTTCTTC
V gene: TRBV7-9; D gene: TRBD2; J gene: TRBJ2-1; clone size: -; CDR3 protein: CASSLTSGSHEQFF; CDR3 DNA: TGTGCCAGCAGCTTAACTAGCGGGAGCCATGAGCAGTTCTTC
V gene: TRBV18; D gene: -; J gene: TRBJ1-1; clone size: -; CDR3 protein: CASSRGRLEEAFF; CDR3 DNA: TGTGCCAGCTCCCGCGGGAGGCTGGAGGAAGCTTTCTTT
V gene: TRBV7-8; D gene: TRBD2; J gene: TRBJ2-2; clone size: -; CDR3 protein: CASSSTTSGTSGGTGELFF; CDR3 DNA: TGTGCCAGCAGCTCTACTACTTCCGGGACTAGCGGGGGGACCGGGGAGCTGTTTTTT
V gene: TRBV7-9; D gene: -; J gene: TRBJ1-3; clone size: -; CDR3 protein: CAFSPTGFIGNTIYF; CDR3 DNA: TGTGCCTTTTCCCCCACGGGGTTTATTGGAAACACCATATATTTT
V gene: TRBV4-3; D gene: TRBD2; J gene: TRBJ2-2; clone size: few; CDR3 protein: CASSLLAGDTGELFF; CDR3 DNA: TGCGCCAGCAGCCTCCTAGCGGGAGACACCGGGGAGCTGTTTTTT
V gene: TRBV5-1; D gene: TRBD1; J gene: TRBJ1-1; clone size: -; CDR3 protein: CASSRDRGLEAFF; CDR3 DNA: TGCGCCAGCAGCCGGGACAGGGGGCTTGAAGCTTTCTTT
V gene: TRBV4-2; D gene: TRBD1; J gene: TRBJ1-1; clone size: -; CDR3 protein: CASRPQGAGGAATEAFF; CDR3 DNA: TGTGCCAGCAGGCCACAGGGGGCGGGCGGCGCTGCCACTGAAGCTTTCTTT
V gene: TRBV7-2; D gene: -; J gene: TRBJ2-3; clone size: -; CDR3 protein: CASSSRGAQGTDTQYF; CDR3 DNA: TGTGCCAGCAGCTCACGGGGGGCTCAAGGAACAGATACGCAGTATTTT
V gene: TRBV28; D gene: TRBD2; J gene: TRBJ2-3; clone size: -; CDR3 protein: CASSSPGLAGVIDTQYF; CDR3 DNA: TGTGCCAGCAGTTCCCCGGGACTAGCGGGAGTAATAGATACGCAGTATTTT
V gene: TRBV5-1; D gene: TRBD2; J gene: TRBJ2-2; clone size: -; CDR3 protein: CASSVLAGGNGAGELFF; CDR3 DNA: TGCGCCAGCAGCGTATTAGCGGGGGGCAACGGCGCCGGGGAGCTGTTTTTT
V gene: TRBV6-2/TRBV6-3; D gene: TRBD1; J gene: TRBJ1-2; clone size: -; CDR3 protein: CASSYSTLFRGTYGYTF; CDR3 DNA: TGTGCCAGCAGTTACTCTACCCTATTCAGGGGGACCTATGGCTACACCTTC